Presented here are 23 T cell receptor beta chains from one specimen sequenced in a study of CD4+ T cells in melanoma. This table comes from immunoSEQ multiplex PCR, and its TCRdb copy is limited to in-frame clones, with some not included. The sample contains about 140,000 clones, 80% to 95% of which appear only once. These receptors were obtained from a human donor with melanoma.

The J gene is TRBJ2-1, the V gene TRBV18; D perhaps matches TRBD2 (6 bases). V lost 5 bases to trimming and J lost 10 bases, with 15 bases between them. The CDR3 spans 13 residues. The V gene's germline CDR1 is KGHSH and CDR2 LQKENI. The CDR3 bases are TGTGCCAGCTCAACGGGACTGCGGTTGGAGCAGTTCTTC. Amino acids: CASSTGLRLEQFF.

This chain's CDR3 is CASSPQRSKNIQYF. Here the CDR3 DNA reads TGTGCCAGCTCACCGCAGAGATCCAAAAACATTCAGTACTTC. The chain couples TRBV18 to TRBJ2-4; D remains unclear. The V end was cut by 3 bases, the J end by 2 bases, with 8 bases between. The CDR3 sequence is 14 residues long. Germline CDR1 is KGHSH and CDR2 is LQKENI. The full variable domain, with the rest looked up from reference TRBV18 and TRBJ2-4, is NAGVMQNPRHLVRRRGQEARLRCSPMKGHSHVYWYRQLPEEGLKFMVYLQKENIIDESGMPKERFSAEFPKEGPSILRIQQVVRGDSAAYFCASSPQRSKNIQYFGAGTRLSVL.

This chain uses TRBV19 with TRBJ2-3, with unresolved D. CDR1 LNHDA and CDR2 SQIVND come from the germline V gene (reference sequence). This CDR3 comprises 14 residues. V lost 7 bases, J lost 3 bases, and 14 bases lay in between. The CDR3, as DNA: TGTGCCAGTAATTTCCAGTCGAGGACAGATACGCAGTATTTT. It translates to CASNFQSRTDTQYF.

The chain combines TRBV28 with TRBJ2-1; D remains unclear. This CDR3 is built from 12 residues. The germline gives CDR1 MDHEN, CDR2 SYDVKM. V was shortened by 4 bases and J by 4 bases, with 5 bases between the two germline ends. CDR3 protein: CASSSVYNEQFF. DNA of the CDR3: TGTGCCAGCAGTTCGGTTTACAATGAGCAGTTCTTC.

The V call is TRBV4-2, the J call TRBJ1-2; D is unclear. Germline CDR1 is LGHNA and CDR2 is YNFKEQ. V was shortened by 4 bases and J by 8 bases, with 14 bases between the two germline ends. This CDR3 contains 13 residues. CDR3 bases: TGTGCCAGCAGCCCCCGAGGGTTGGAGGGCTACACCTTC. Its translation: CASSPRGLEGYTF.

The CDR3 DNA follows: TGTGCCAGCAGTGTATCAGCTAGCGGTGGGGAGGGCTACGAGCAGTACTTC. Amino acids: CASSVSASGGEGYEQYF. V and J are TRBV2 and TRBJ2-7; 7 bases match TRBD2. The CDR3 length is 17 residues. The ends lost 4 bases at V and 3 bases at J; junction bases unmatched: 15. The germline gives CDR1 SNHLY, CDR2 FYNNEI.

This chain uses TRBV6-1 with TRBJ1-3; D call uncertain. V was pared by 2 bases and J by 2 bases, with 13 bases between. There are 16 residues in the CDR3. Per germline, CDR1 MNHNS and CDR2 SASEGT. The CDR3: CASSEKWLTTGNTIYF. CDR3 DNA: TGTGCCAGCAGTGAAAAGTGGCTAACTACTGGAAACACCATATATTTT.

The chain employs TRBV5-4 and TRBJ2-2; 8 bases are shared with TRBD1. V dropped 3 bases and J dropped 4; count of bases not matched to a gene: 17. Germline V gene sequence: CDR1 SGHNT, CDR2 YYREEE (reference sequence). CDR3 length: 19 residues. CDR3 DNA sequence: TGTGCCAGCAGCTCAGGCACAGGGGGTAGACCCCGTAGCACCGGGGAGCTGTTTTTT. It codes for CASSSGTGGRPRSTGELFF.

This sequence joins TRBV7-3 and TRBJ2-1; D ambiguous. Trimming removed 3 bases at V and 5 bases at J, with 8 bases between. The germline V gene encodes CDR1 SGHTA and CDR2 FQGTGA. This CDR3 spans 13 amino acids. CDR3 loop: CASSFLYNNEQFF. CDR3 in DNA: TGTGCCAGCAGCTTCCTTTATAACAATGAGCAGTTCTTC. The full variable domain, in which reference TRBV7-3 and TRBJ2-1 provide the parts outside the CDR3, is GAGVSQTPSNKVTEKGKYVELRCDPISGHTALYWYRQSLGQGPEFLIYFQGTGAADDSGLPNDRFFAVRPEGSVSTLKIQRTERGDSAVYLCASSFLYNNEQFFGPGTRLTVL.

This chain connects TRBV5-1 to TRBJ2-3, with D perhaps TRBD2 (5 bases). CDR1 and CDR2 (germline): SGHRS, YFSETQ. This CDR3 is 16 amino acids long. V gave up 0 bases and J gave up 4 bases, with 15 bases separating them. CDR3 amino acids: CASSLAVDARADTQYF. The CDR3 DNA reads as TGCGCCAGCAGCTTGGCCGTGGACGCGCGGGCAGATACGCAGTATTTT.

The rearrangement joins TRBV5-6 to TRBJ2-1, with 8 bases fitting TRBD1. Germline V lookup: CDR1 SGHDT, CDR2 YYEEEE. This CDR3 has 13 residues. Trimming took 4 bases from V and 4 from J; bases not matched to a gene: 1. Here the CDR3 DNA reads TGTGCCAGCAGCCGGGACAGGTACAATGAGCAGTTCTTC. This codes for CASSRDRYNEQFF.

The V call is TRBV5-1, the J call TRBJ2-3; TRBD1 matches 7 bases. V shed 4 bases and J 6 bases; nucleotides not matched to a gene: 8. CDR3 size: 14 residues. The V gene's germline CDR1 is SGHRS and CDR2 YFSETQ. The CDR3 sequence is CASSIDRVGDTQYF. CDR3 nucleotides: TGCGCCAGCAGCATCGACAGGGTGGGGGATACGCAGTATTTT.

The CDR3 sequence is CSARYQETQYF. CDR3 nucleotide sequence: TGCAGTGCTCGGTACCAAGAGACCCAGTACTTC. The chain is built from TRBV20-1 and TRBJ2-5; no clear D. V lost 5 bases and J lost 0, with 4 bases in between. The length of the CDR3 is 11 residues. Germline CDR1 and CDR2: DFQATT and SNEGSKA (reference sequence).

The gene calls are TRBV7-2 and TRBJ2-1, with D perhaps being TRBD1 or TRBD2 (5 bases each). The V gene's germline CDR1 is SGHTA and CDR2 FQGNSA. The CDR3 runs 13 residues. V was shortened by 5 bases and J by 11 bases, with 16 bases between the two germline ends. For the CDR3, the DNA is TGTGCCAGCAGCCTTAATAGGGGACGGAAGCAGTTCTTC. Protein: CASSLNRGRKQFF. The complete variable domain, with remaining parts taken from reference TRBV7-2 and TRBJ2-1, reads GAGVSQSPSNKVTEKGKDVELRCDPISGHTALYWYRQSLGQGLEFLIYFQGNSAPDKSGLPSDRFSAERTGGSVSTLTIQRTQQEDSAVYLCASSLNRGRKQFFGPGTRLTVL.

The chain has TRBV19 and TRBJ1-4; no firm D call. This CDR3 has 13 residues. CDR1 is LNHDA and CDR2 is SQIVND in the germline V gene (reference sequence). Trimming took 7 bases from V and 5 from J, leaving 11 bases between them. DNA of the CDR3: TGTGCCAGTACTGAGGTTAGAAATGAAAAACTGTTTTTT. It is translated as CASTEVRNEKLFF.

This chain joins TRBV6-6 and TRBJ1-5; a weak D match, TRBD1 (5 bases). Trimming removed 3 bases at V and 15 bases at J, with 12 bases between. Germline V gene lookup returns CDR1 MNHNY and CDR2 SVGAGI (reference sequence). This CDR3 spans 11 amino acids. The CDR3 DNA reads TGTGCCAGCAGTTATCAGGACATTCGGCATTTT. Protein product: CASSYQDIRHF.

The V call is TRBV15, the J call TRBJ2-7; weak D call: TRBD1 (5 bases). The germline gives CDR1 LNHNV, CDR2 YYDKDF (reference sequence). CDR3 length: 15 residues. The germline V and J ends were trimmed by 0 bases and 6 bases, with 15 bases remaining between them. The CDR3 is CATSRDVGVTSEQYF. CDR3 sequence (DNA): TGTGCCACCAGCAGAGACGTAGGGGTAACATCCGAGCAGTACTTC.

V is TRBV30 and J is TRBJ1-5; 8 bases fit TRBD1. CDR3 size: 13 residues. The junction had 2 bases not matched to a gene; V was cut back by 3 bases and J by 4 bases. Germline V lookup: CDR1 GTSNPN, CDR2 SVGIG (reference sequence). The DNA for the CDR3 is TGTGCCTGGAGGGGACAGGAGAATCAGCCCCAGCATTTT. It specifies CAWRGQENQPQHF.

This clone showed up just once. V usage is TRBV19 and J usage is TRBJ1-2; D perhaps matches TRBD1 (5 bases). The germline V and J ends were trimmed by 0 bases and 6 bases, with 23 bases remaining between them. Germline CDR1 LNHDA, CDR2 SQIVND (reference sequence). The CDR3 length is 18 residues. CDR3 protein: CASSIDQRFWRGADGYTF. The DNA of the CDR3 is TGTGCCAGTAGTATAGATCAGAGATTTTGGCGTGGGGCCGATGGCTACACCTTC.

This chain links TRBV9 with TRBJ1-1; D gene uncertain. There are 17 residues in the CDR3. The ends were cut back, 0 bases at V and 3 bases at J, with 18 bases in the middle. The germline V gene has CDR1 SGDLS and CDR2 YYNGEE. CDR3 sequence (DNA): TGTGCCAGCAGCGTAGAAGCTGGGCACCTCGGGGACACTGAAGCTTTCTTT. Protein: CASSVEAGHLGDTEAFF.

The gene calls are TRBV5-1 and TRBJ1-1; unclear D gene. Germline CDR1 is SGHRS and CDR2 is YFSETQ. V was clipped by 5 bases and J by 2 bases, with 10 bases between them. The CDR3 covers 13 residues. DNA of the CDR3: TGCGCCAGCAGTCCGGGAACAAACACTGAAGCTTTCTTT. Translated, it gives CASSPGTNTEAFF.

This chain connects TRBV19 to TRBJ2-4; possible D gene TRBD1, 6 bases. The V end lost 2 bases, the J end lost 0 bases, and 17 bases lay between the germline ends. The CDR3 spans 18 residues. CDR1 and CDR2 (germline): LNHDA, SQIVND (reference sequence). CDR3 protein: CASSIQGSLALAKNIQYF. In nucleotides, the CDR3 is TGTGCCAGTAGTATACAGGGGTCCCTGGCACTAGCCAAAAACATTCAGTACTTC.

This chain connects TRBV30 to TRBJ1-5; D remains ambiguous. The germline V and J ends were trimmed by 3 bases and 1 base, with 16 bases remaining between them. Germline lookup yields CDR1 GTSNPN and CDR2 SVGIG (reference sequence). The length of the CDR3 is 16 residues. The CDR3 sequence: CAWSPLRGRSNQPQHF. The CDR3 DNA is TGTGCCTGGAGCCCGTTGAGAGGGCGGAGCAATCAGCCCCAGCATTTT.